What follows are 21 T cell receptor beta chains derived from one specimen sequenced in a study of T-cell reconstitution after alpha-beta-depleted transplantation in children. It was with unique molecular identifiers that the TCRbeta library was prepared. TCRdb re-called the PCR reads with MiXCR, one entry per CDR3 protein. The data contain about 610,000 distinct CDR3 sequences, over 9.5% of them singletons. Sample: PBMCs from the stem cell graft donor, taken from the stem cell graft. The origin of the receptors is a human donor who donated a stem cell graft to a child with acute myeloid leukemia.

This clonotype was counted a few times. V usage is TRBV30 and J usage is TRBJ2-2, with unresolved D. Looked up from germline, CDR1 is GTSNPN and CDR2 is SVGIG (reference sequence). This CDR3 has 13 amino acids. V was cut by 0 bases and J by 6 bases, with 8 bases left in between. CDR3: CAWSVLFPGELFF. Written as DNA, the CDR3 is TGTGCCTGGAGTGTACTCTTTCCCGGGGAGCTGTTTTTT.

The chain joins TRBV28 to TRBJ1-4; 9 bases map to TRBD1. The CDR3 totals 18 residues. V shed 7 bases, J shed 10 bases, and the junction held 22 bases outside the gene matches. The germline CDR1 and CDR2 sequences are MDHEN and SYDVKM. CDR3: CASITAPGQGGIEGKLFF. CDR3 bases: TGTGCCAGCATCACCGCGCCGGGACAGGGAGGGATCGAGGGAAAACTGTTTTTT.

At least ten counts were recorded for this clonotype. The DNA of the CDR3 is TGTGCCAGCAGCTTAGATGACGAGCAGTACTTC. Its protein product is CASSLDDEQYF. This sequence joins TRBV7-9 and TRBJ2-7; D not resolved. The CDR3 is made up of 11 amino acids. V lost 1 base and J 5 bases, leaving 3 bases between the germline ends. The germline V gene has CDR1 SEHNR and CDR2 FQNEAQ (reference sequence).

The chain employs TRBV14 and TRBJ1-2; possible D gene TRBD1, 5 bases. The CDR3 covers 13 residues. CDR1 SGHDN and CDR2 FVKESK come from the germline V gene. V gave up 2 bases and J gave up 5 bases, with 9 bases separating them. The CDR3 DNA follows: TGTGCCAGCAGCCAACCCGGGGGGTATGGCTACACCTTC. It is translated as CASSQPGGYGYTF.

This clonotype was seen only a few times. The gene calls are TRBV15 and TRBJ1-1; D unresolved. Per germline, CDR1 LNHNV and CDR2 YYDKDF (reference sequence). There are 14 residues in the CDR3. Trimming took off 0 bases at V and 1 base at J, with 6 bases between the two ends. CDR3 residues: CATSRDIKNTEAFF. Here the CDR3 DNA reads TGTGCCACCAGCAGAGATATTAAGAACACTGAAGCTTTCTTT.

The chain recombines TRBV3-1 with TRBJ2-5, with 7 bases aligning to TRBD2. CDR3 length: 13 residues. The germline V gene encodes CDR1 LGHDT and CDR2 YNNKEL (reference sequence). Trimming cost V 6 bases and J 6 bases; bases outside gene matches: 7. CDR3 loop: CASRGRGVQTQYF. Written as DNA, the CDR3 is TGTGCCAGCAGGGGCCGGGGGGTACAGACCCAGTACTTC.

This clonotype has at least ten counts. This rearrangement joins TRBV20-1 to TRBJ2-1; 8 bases fit TRBD1. The V gene's germline CDR1 is DFQATT and CDR2 SNEGSKA (reference sequence). Trimming took 3 bases from V and 14 from J; bases not matched to a gene: 6. The CDR3 consists of 11 residues. In nucleotides, the CDR3 is TGCAGTGCTAGTAGTGGGACAGGAAAGTTCTTC. It is translated as CSASSGTGKFF.

This clonotype appeared many times. This sequence joins TRBV9 and TRBJ2-1; 7 nucleotides line up with TRBD1. The CDR3 totals 13 residues. Trimming at V came to 3 bases and at J to 10 bases, leaving 7 bases not matched to a gene. The germline gives CDR1 SGDLS, CDR2 YYNGEE. In DNA form, the CDR3 reads TGTGCCAGCAGCGCCGCGACAGGGATCGAGCAGTTCTTC. It specifies CASSAATGIEQFF.

This clonotype occurred a few times. J is TRBJ2-7 and V is TRBV28, with 12 positions matching TRBD2. The germline gives CDR1 MDHEN, CDR2 SYDVKM. V dropped 10 bases and J dropped 2; count of bases not matched to a gene: 15. The CDR3 length is 17 residues. The CDR3 nucleotides are TGTGCCATCACCCAGGGAACTAGCGGGAGGACCACCTACGAGCAGTACTTC. It is translated as CAITQGTSGRTTYEQYF.

This clonotype was seen repeatedly, ten times or more. V gene TRBV5-1 combines with J gene TRBJ2-1; 12 nucleotides align to TRBD2. The CDR3 runs 16 residues. Germline CDR1 reads SGHRS; CDR2 reads YFSETQ. Trimming removed 4 bases from V and 7 bases from J; junction bases left unmatched: 9. The chain's CDR3 is CASSVRLAGAGNEQFF. Written as DNA, the CDR3 is TGCGCCAGCAGCGTACGACTAGCGGGAGCCGGGAATGAGCAGTTCTTC.

This chain uses TRBV9 with TRBJ2-7; D may be TRBD1 (5 bases). V was clipped by 5 bases and J by 9 bases, with 9 bases between them. The length of the CDR3 is 10 residues. Per the germline V gene, CDR1 is SGDLS and CDR2 is YYNGEE. CDR3 nucleotide sequence: TGTGCCAGCAGACAGGCCGGGCAGTACTTC. As protein: CASRQAGQYF.

The chain employs TRBV28 and TRBJ1-2; 7 bases agree with TRBD1. V lost 3 bases to trimming and J lost 8 bases; unmatched junction nucleotides: 9. The CDR3 loop spans 14 amino acids. The germline V gene encodes CDR1 MDHEN and CDR2 SYDVKM. This CDR3 reads CASSLTGTVKGYTF. In DNA, the CDR3 is TGTGCCAGCAGTTTGACAGGGACGGTGAAAGGCTACACCTTC.

This clonotype has ten or more counts. This chain connects TRBV5-1 to TRBJ2-7; D remains unclear. Germline CDR1 is SGHRS and CDR2 is YFSETQ. V was clipped by 0 bases and J by 0 bases, with 10 bases between them. The CDR3 covers 15 residues. Written as DNA, the CDR3 is TGCGCCAGCAGCTTGGAGGCGGCTAGCTCCTACGAGCAGTACTTC. It is translated as CASSLEAASSYEQYF.

This sequence joins TRBV5-5 and TRBJ2-7; TRBD2 aligns across 9 bases. The CDR3 extends over 15 amino acids. The germline CDR1 and CDR2 sequences are SGHKS and YYEKEE (reference sequence). Trimming removed 0 bases from V and 5 bases from J; junction bases left unmatched: 6. CDR3 nucleotide sequence: TGTGCCAGCAGCTTGGAAGCGGGAGGTTACGACGAGCAGTACTTC. Translated, it gives CASSLEAGGYDEQYF.

In its sample, this clonotype was seen many times. The chain links TRBV6-5 to TRBJ2-7; D is unresolved. The CDR3 length is 11 residues. Germline V gives CDR1 MNHEY, CDR2 SVGAGI. With 2 bases removed from V and 4 bases from J, the gap between germline ends came to 3 bases. CDR3 sequence (DNA): TGTGCCAGCAGTTACATGTACGAGCAGTACTTC. Translating gives CASSYMYEQYF.

The V and J genes are TRBV6-1 and TRBJ2-7; 9 nucleotides agree with TRBD2. Germline V gene data show CDR1 as MNHNS and CDR2 as SASEGT. This CDR3 spans 16 amino acids. Trimming cost V 6 bases and J 0 bases; bases outside gene matches: 9. The CDR3: CASSPQNSGSSYEQYF. The CDR3 DNA sequence: TGTGCCAGCAGCCCCCAGAATAGCGGGAGCTCCTACGAGCAGTACTTC.

The J gene is TRBJ2-3, the V gene TRBV20-1, with D perhaps matching TRBD2 (5 bases). The CDR3 runs to 11 residues. Trimming removed 5 bases from V and 9 bases from J, with 12 bases in between. Per germline, CDR1 DFQATT and CDR2 SNEGSKA (reference sequence). Here the CDR3 DNA reads TGCAGTGCTCCCGGACCGGGAACGCAGTATTTT. It translates to CSAPGPGTQYF.

The CDR3 sequence is CASSPGTSAETQYF. DNA of the CDR3: TGTGCCAGCTCACCAGGGACTAGCGCGGAGACCCAGTACTTC. The rearrangement joins TRBV18 to TRBJ2-5; 10 nucleotides agree with TRBD2. Germline values: CDR1 KGHSH, CDR2 LQKENI. The CDR3 runs to 14 residues. With V trimmed by 2 bases and J by 5 bases, 2 bases remained unmatched.

In its sample, this clonotype was seen many times. The chain recombines TRBV28 with TRBJ2-5, with no clear D. CDR3 length equals 14 residues. V lost 5 bases and J lost 4, with 14 bases in between. Germline CDR1 is MDHEN and CDR2 is SYDVKM. This CDR3 reads CASSLWIQRETQYF. CDR3 in DNA: TGTGCCAGCAGTCTCTGGATTCAACGAGAGACCCAGTACTTC.

This clonotype was seen ten or more times. V and J are TRBV27 and TRBJ2-2; tentatively, D is TRBD1 or TRBD2 (5 bases each). The V end was cut by 6 bases, the J end by 4 bases, with 12 bases between. In germline, CDR1 is MNHEY, CDR2 SMNVEV (reference sequence). The CDR3 extends over 14 amino acids. The CDR3 loop is CASRRGAFTGELFF. Here the CDR3 DNA reads TGTGCCAGCAGAAGAGGGGCTTTCACCGGGGAGCTGTTTTTT.

This clonotype was detected only a few times. The chain recombines TRBV19 with TRBJ2-2; 10 bases agree with TRBD2. The CDR3 runs 16 residues. From germline, CDR1 is LNHDA and CDR2 SQIVND (reference sequence). Losses at the gene ends were 1 base for V and 5 bases for J; bases not matched to a gene: 4. CDR3 nucleotide sequence: TGTGCCAGTAGTATAGCCGCTAGCGGGGGTACCGGGGAGCTGTTTTTT. Protein sequence: CASSIAASGGTGELFF.